Presented here are 22 T cell receptor beta chains from one specimen sequenced in a study of shared clonotypes between healthy human individuals. TCRdb's copy holds only in-frame clones and misses some; the assay was immunoSEQ multiplex PCR. The sample yields about 480,000 clones, approximately 79% seen once. The sample taken for sequencing was PBMCs. These receptors were collected from a woman aged 40 to 50 in good health. Some clones in this sample may be carry-over from other donors' samples.

The chain joins TRBV19 to TRBJ2-5; D is possibly TRBD1 or TRBD2 (5 bases each). Germline V gene sequence: CDR1 LNHDA, CDR2 SQIVND (reference sequence). The ends were cut back, 4 bases at V and 5 bases at J, with 14 bases in the middle. The CDR3 runs to 14 residues. The CDR3: CASSSRDRRETQYF. CDR3 DNA sequence: TGTGCCAGTAGTAGCCGGGACCGCCGGGAGACCCAGTACTTC.

This clone was seen a handful of times. The chain employs TRBV13 and TRBJ2-7; the D is unclear. CDR1 PRHDT and CDR2 FYEKMQ come from the germline V gene (reference sequence). CDR3 length: 11 residues. V lost 3 bases and J lost 9, with 9 bases in between. The CDR3 region is CASSLRSRQYF. The DNA of the CDR3 is TGTGCCAGCAGCTTGAGGAGCCGGCAGTACTTC.

V gene TRBV5-4 combines with J gene TRBJ1-2; TRBD1 aligns across 7 bases. Germline assignment: CDR1 SGHNT and CDR2 YYREEE (reference sequence). The CDR3 sequence is 15 residues long. J lost 1 base, V lost 0 bases, and 3 bases had no gene match. The DNA of the CDR3 is TGTGCCAGCAGCTTGGACAGGGGTAATAACTATGGCTACACCTTC. As protein: CASSLDRGNNYGYTF.

This chain links TRBV7-2 with TRBJ1-2; the match to TRBD1 covers 10 bases. V dropped 4 bases and J dropped 6; count of bases not matched to a gene: 2. CDR3 size: 13 residues. CDR1 and CDR2 from the germline V gene are SGHTA and FQGNSA. In nucleotides, the CDR3 is TGTGCCAGCAGCTCTGGGACAGGGGATGGCTACACCTTC. It specifies CASSSGTGDGYTF.

Only a few counts were recorded for this clone. V and J are TRBV4-2 and TRBJ2-2; D remains unclear. The CDR3 covers 13 residues. Trimming took 4 bases from V and 6 from J, leaving 9 bases between them. From germline, CDR1 is LGHNA and CDR2 YNFKEQ. The CDR3 DNA is TGTGCCAGCAGCCCCCGTCAGCCCGGGGAGCTGTTTTTT. Amino acids: CASSPRQPGELFF.

As concerns this clone: At one end the junction does not follow the germline gene, possibly because of a read error. V gene TRBV7-7 combines with J gene TRBJ2-3, with D possibly TRBD1 on 7 matching bases. Germline CDR1 SSHAT, CDR2 FNYEAQ (reference sequence). The CDR3 is made up of 14 amino acids. CDR3 sequence: CASSRGTGTDTQYF. The CDR3 bases are TGTGCTAGCAGCCGCGGGACAGGCACAGATACGCAGTATTTT.

The rearrangement links TRBV4-3 to TRBJ2-5; TRBD2 aligns across 7 bases. V lost 4 bases to trimming and J lost 5 bases; unmatched junction nucleotides: 16. The CDR3 covers 17 residues. In germline, CDR1 is LGHNA, CDR2 YSLEER. The CDR3 coding sequence is TGCGCCAGCAGCCTCTCAAGTGCTGGGAGGGAGGGGGAGACCCAGTACTTC. Amino acids: CASSLSSAGREGETQYF.

V usage is TRBV19 and J usage is TRBJ2-2; D ambiguous. The germline gives CDR1 LNHDA, CDR2 SQIVND (reference sequence). There are 15 residues in the CDR3. V dropped 5 bases and J dropped 8 bases, with 18 bases sitting between them. CDR3 amino acids: CASSPTDGRRGELFF. The CDR3, as DNA: TGTGCCAGTAGTCCTACGGACGGCAGGCGTGGGGAGCTGTTTTTT.

This rearrangement joins TRBV19 to TRBJ1-1; D unresolved. Germline CDR1 LNHDA, CDR2 SQIVND (reference sequence). Trimming took 0 bases from V and 3 from J, leaving 11 bases between them. The CDR3 has 15 residues. The chain's CDR3 is CASSIDRLGYTEAFF. The CDR3 nucleotides read TGTGCCAGTAGTATAGACAGGCTGGGGTACACTGAAGCTTTCTTT.

This rearrangement joins TRBV5-6 to TRBJ2-7; 13 bases match TRBD2. The germline V gene has CDR1 SGHDT and CDR2 YYEEEE. The CDR3 runs to 18 residues. J gave up 6 bases and V 7 bases, and 19 bases lay outside the gene matches. CDR3 sequence reads: CASRGNGLAGVWSGEQYF. CDR3 nucleotides: TGTGCCAGCCGCGGGAATGGACTAGCGGGAGTTTGGTCAGGCGAGCAGTACTTC. Variable domain in full (rest from reference TRBV5-6 and TRBJ2-7): DAGVTQSPTHLIKTRGQQVTLRCSPKSGHDTVSWYQQALGQGPQFIFQYYEEEERQRGNFPDRFSGHQFPNYSSELNVNALLLGDSALYLCASRGNGLAGVWSGEQYFGPGTRLTVT.

This clone was seen ten or more times. This same CDR3 is encoded by further DNA sequences in the sample. The chain combines TRBV11-3 with TRBJ2-1; the match to TRBD1 covers 7 bases. The ends lost 5 bases at V and 12 bases at J; junction bases unmatched: 10. Germline CDR1 and CDR2: SGHNT and YENEEA. The CDR3 runs to 13 residues. The CDR3 coding sequence is TGTGCCAGCAGCCGGGACAGCAGCTCTGGGCAGTTCTTC. The encoded protein is CASSRDSSSGQFF.

This clone has ten or more counts. The rearrangement uses TRBV7-9 and TRBJ2-3, with D possibly being TRBD2 (5 bases). The CDR3 spans 17 residues. Per germline, CDR1 SEHNR and CDR2 FQNEAQ (reference sequence). Trimming stripped 5 bases from V and 3 bases from J, with 21 bases between. CDR3 residues: CASSPGWASEETDTQYF. The CDR3 DNA follows: TGTGCCAGCAGCCCTGGGTGGGCGTCGGAGGAAACAGATACGCAGTATTTT.

The genes are TRBV4-2 and TRBJ2-4, with 12 bases aligning to TRBD2. From germline, CDR1 is LGHNA and CDR2 YNFKEQ. V shed 0 bases and J 1 base; nucleotides not matched to a gene: 4. The length of the CDR3 is 18 residues. Here the CDR3 DNA reads TGTGCCAGCAGCCAAGACTTCGGACTAGCGGGGGCCAAAAACATTCAGTACTTC. This sequence encodes CASSQDFGLAGAKNIQYF.

Comments on this clone: An end of the junction does not agree with germline; a read error may underlie this. The chain employs TRBV5-1 and TRBJ2-7; 8 nucleotides align to TRBD1. Germline lookup yields CDR1 SGHRS and CDR2 YFSETQ. The CDR3 contains 16 residues. DNA for the CDR3: TGCACCAGCAGCTCGGTGACAGGGGTTCGGTCCTACGAGCAGTACTTC. Protein: CTSSSVTGVRSYEQYF.

The rearrangement links TRBV4-2 to TRBJ2-1; TRBD2 might be the D (6 bases). CDR3 length equals 18 residues. V lost 2 bases and J lost 5, with 22 bases in between. The germline gives CDR1 LGHNA, CDR2 YNFKEQ. This CDR3 reads CASSQTPGPLASDNEQFF. The CDR3, as DNA: TGTGCCAGCAGCCAAACCCCCGGACCACTAGCAAGCGACAATGAGCAGTTCTTC.

The chain couples TRBV6-5 to TRBJ2-1; 8 bases are shared with TRBD1. The CDR3 loop spans 15 amino acids. Germline CDR1 and CDR2: MNHEY and SVGAGI. Germline trimming cut 2 bases from V and 1 base from J; bases unmatched to any gene: 1. The CDR3, as DNA: TGTGCCAGCAGTTACACAGGGGGGTCCTACAATGAGCAGTTCTTC. This gives the protein CASSYTGGSYNEQFF.

This clone was found once. One end of the junction is discordant with germline, which a read error may explain. The chain is built from TRBV7-7 and TRBJ2-7, with D tentatively TRBD2 (6 bases). This CDR3 comprises 13 residues. Germline V gene lookup returns CDR1 SSHAT and CDR2 FNYEAQ (reference sequence). The CDR3 loop is CASSTAGSEEQYF. The CDR3 DNA sequence: TGTGCTAGCAGCACGGCGGGGAGTGAAGAGCAGTACTTC.

The chain joins TRBV10-1 to TRBJ2-7, with D maybe TRBD1 (6 bases). Germline V CDR1 and CDR2: WNHNN, SYGVQD (reference sequence). This CDR3 comprises 14 residues. The V end was cut by 0 bases, the J end by 2 bases, with 8 bases between. CDR3 amino acids: CASSESGTTYEQYF. The CDR3 DNA reads as TGCGCCAGCAGTGAGTCCGGGACAACCTACGAGCAGTACTTC.

This clone was seen a few times. This chain links TRBV2 with TRBJ1-3; a weak D match, TRBD1 (5 bases). The germline V and J ends were trimmed by 10 bases and 2 bases, with 12 bases remaining between them. Germline loops: CDR1 SNHLY, CDR2 FYNNEI. The CDR3 runs 13 residues. As DNA, the CDR3 is TGTGCCACCGTCGGGACCCCTGGAAACACCATATATTTT. Encoded protein: CATVGTPGNTIYF.

This chain connects TRBV6-5 to TRBJ1-5; no definite D call. V lost 6 bases and J lost 5, with 11 bases in between. This CDR3 has 13 amino acids. Germline assignment: CDR1 MNHEY and CDR2 SVGAGI. The CDR3 DNA sequence: TGTGCCAGCAGCCCCGGGGTCTATCAGCCCCAGCATTTT. It yields the protein CASSPGVYQPQHF.

The genes are TRBV9 and TRBJ2-7; no definite D call. The V gene's germline CDR1 is SGDLS and CDR2 YYNGEE. V was cut by 3 bases and J by 2 bases, with 15 bases left in between. The CDR3 is 15 amino acids. CDR3 nucleotide sequence: TGTGCCAGCAGCGCGGACGCCGGGCTAACCTACGAGCAGTACTTC. Its protein is CASSADAGLTYEQYF.

CDR3 loop: CASSPRDRVATNEKLFF. Written as DNA, the CDR3 is TGTGCCAGCAGCCCCCGGGACAGGGTGGCAACTAATGAAAAACTGTTTTTT. The V and J genes are TRBV7-9 and TRBJ1-4; 9 nucleotides line up with TRBD1. Germline V gene lookup returns CDR1 SEHNR and CDR2 FQNEAQ (reference sequence). The V segment lost 5 bases and the J segment 0 bases; nucleotides outside the gene matches: 7. The CDR3 covers 17 residues. Full variable domain (missing parts from reference TRBV7-9 and TRBJ1-4): DTGVSQNPRHKITKRGQNVTFRCDPISEHNRLYWYRQTLGQGPEFLTYFQNEAQLEKSRLLSDRFSAERPKGSFSTLEIQRTEQGDSAMYLCASSPRDRVATNEKLFFGSGTQLSVL.